The 28 T cell receptor beta chains listed next were all sequenced from one sample in a study of CD8+ T cells in alopecia areata. Treatment of the sample: oral pan-JAK inhibitor, 5-10 mg twice daily. Extraction and reverse transcription of RNA yielded cDNA as the sequencing template. Repertoires were generated with immunoSEQ multiplex PCR, while TCRdb's copy carries only in-frame clones and drops some. Here the sample spans 110,000 or so clones, around 58% being singletons. The material was CD8+ T cells sorted from blood, obtained at week 4, from a patient treated with tofacitinib. The receptor set was obtained from a human donor with alopecia areata.

This clone was found a few times. J is TRBJ2-3 and V is TRBV27; TRBD2 aligns across 11 bases. The CDR3 consists of 12 residues. The J segment lost 12 bases and the V segment lost 5 bases, leaving 4 bases of the junction unmatched. Germline V lookup: CDR1 MNHEY, CDR2 SMNVEV (reference sequence). Written as DNA, the CDR3 is TGTGCCAGCAGTCTTAGCGGGGGGGCCCAGTATTTT. Translation: CASSLSGGAQYF.

The V call is TRBV6-1, the J call TRBJ1-2; D might be TRBD1 (5 bases). The germline gives CDR1 MNHNS, CDR2 SASEGT. The CDR3 spans 14 residues. Between the trimmed V and J ends, which lost 0 bases and 4 bases, there was a span of 9 bases. As DNA, the CDR3 is TGTGCCAGCAGTGAAGCAGGGGCGATCTATGGCTACACCTTC. Amino acid sequence: CASSEAGAIYGYTF.

The V gene is TRBV11-2, the J gene TRBJ2-6; TRBD1 matches 7 bases. CDR3 size: 17 residues. Germline CDR1 and CDR2: SGHAT and FQNNGV. Trimming cost V 4 bases and J 0 bases; bases outside gene matches: 6. This CDR3 reads CASSWGRDSSGANVLTF. The DNA for the CDR3 is TGTGCCAGCAGCTGGGGCAGGGACAGCTCTGGGGCCAACGTCCTGACTTTC.

V usage is TRBV23-1 and J usage is TRBJ2-7; D may be TRBD2 (5 bases). TRBV23-1 is an ORF; its function is uncertain. Trimming took 0 bases from V and 6 from J, leaving 9 bases between them. The CDR3 has 13 residues. CDR3 region: CASSQSEVSEQYF. DNA for the CDR3: TGCGCCAGCAGTCAATCGGAGGTATCCGAGCAGTACTTC.

The chain links TRBV29-1 to TRBJ1-2; TRBD1 might be the D (6 bases). This CDR3 contains 14 residues. The germline V gene has CDR1 SQVTM and CDR2 ANQGSEA. The germline V and J ends were trimmed by 3 bases and 4 bases, with 15 bases remaining between them. The CDR3 spells CSVDPRGPIYGYTF. In nucleotides, the CDR3 is TGCAGCGTTGACCCCAGGGGCCCAATCTATGGCTACACCTTC.

The chain joins TRBV30 to TRBJ1-2; D may be TRBD1 (6 bases). Germline CDR1 reads GTSNPN; CDR2 reads SVGIG (reference sequence). The CDR3 extends over 13 amino acids. V lost 1 base and J lost 2, with 8 bases in between. This CDR3 reads CAWSATGNYGYTF. The CDR3 DNA reads TGTGCCTGGAGTGCCACAGGGAACTATGGCTACACCTTC.

This clone showed up just a few times. The rearrangement uses TRBV5-6 and TRBJ2-1; D uncertain. The germline V gene has CDR1 SGHDT and CDR2 YYEEEE. Trimming left V 0 bases short and J 10 bases short, with 8 bases between. The CDR3 has 12 residues. The CDR3 sequence: CASSLDPREQFF. The CDR3 region has the DNA TGTGCCAGCAGCTTGGATCCCAGAGAGCAGTTCTTC.

The chain employs TRBV5-1 and TRBJ2-1; 10 bases line up with TRBD1. Germline V gene sequence: CDR1 SGHRS, CDR2 YFSETQ. J gave up 8 bases and V 3 bases, and 5 bases lay outside the gene matches. This CDR3 has 14 residues. CDR3 sequence: CASSWGQGRDEQFF. CDR3 in DNA: TGCGCCAGCAGCTGGGGACAGGGGCGGGATGAGCAGTTCTTC.

This chain joins TRBV27 and TRBJ1-6, with no clear D. CDR3 size: 13 residues. Deletions cut 0 bases from V and 11 bases from J, with 8 bases between. Germline V gene lookup returns CDR1 MNHEY and CDR2 SMNVEV (reference sequence). The CDR3 loop is CASSLSSGAPLHF. In DNA form, the CDR3 reads TGTGCCAGCAGTTTATCGTCTGGGGCACCCCTCCACTTT.

This clone was detected only a few times. The chain joins TRBV4-2 to TRBJ1-4; 7 nucleotides agree with TRBD1. The CDR3 consists of 14 residues. Germline CDR1 LGHNA, CDR2 YNFKEQ. Trimming removed 2 bases from V and 7 bases from J; junction bases left unmatched: 4. CDR3 amino acids: CASSQQGEFEKLFF. The CDR3 DNA sequence: TGTGCCAGCAGCCAACAGGGGGAGTTTGAAAAACTGTTTTTT.

The V gene is TRBV30, the J gene TRBJ2-7; D possibly corresponds to TRBD2 (5 bases). The CDR3 totals 14 residues. With 0 bases removed from V and 2 bases from J, the gap between germline ends came to 11 bases. The germline CDR1 and CDR2 sequences are GTSNPN and SVGIG (reference sequence). CDR3 coding DNA: TGTGCCTGGAGTGTACGAGAGGGTGCCTACGAGCAGTACTTC. This gives the protein CAWSVREGAYEQYF. Drawing the rest from reference TRBV30 and TRBJ2-7, the complete variable domain is SQTIHQWPATLVQPVGSPLSLECTVEGTSNPNLYWYRQAAGRGLQLLFYSVGIGQISSEVPQNLSASRPQDRQFILSSKKLLLSDSGFYLCAWSVREGAYEQYFGPGTRLTVT.

The rearrangement links TRBV15 to TRBJ2-3; D uncertain. The ends were cut back, 0 bases at V and 0 bases at J, with 10 bases in the middle. Per the germline V gene, CDR1 is LNHNV and CDR2 is YYDKDF (reference sequence). The CDR3 is made up of 16 amino acids. The CDR3 nucleotides are TGTGCCACCAGCAGAGACCGCGACGGGAGCACAGATACGCAGTATTTT. Its translation is CATSRDRDGSTDTQYF.

The V and J genes are TRBV29-1 and TRBJ2-3; 7 bases align to TRBD2. Trimming cost V 1 base and J 0 bases; bases outside gene matches: 7. The CDR3 spans 16 residues. Germline values: CDR1 SQVTM, CDR2 ANQGSEA. DNA for the CDR3: TGCAGCGTTGAAGGGAGCGGGGTAACTAGCACAGATACGCAGTATTTT. It is translated as CSVEGSGVTSTDTQYF.

This clone was found a few times. The chain links TRBV28 to TRBJ2-7; a possible D gene is TRBD2 (5 bases). The CDR3 is 14 amino acids. Trimming cost V 6 bases and J 2 bases, with 14 bases left between them. From germline, CDR1 is MDHEN and CDR2 SYDVKM. The CDR3 region is CASRPTSVTYEQYF. The CDR3 bases are TGTGCCAGCAGGCCTACTAGTGTAACCTACGAGCAGTACTTC. Looking up the rest from reference TRBV28 and TRBJ2-7 gives the full variable domain: DVKVTQSSRYLVKRTGEKVFLECVQDMDHENMFWYRQDPGLGLRLIYFSYDVKMKEKGDIPEGYSVSREKKERFSLILESASTNQTSMYLCASRPTSVTYEQYFGPGTRLTVT.

The chain has TRBV5-6 and TRBJ2-1; D possibly uses TRBD1 or TRBD2 (6 bases each). V was cut by 2 bases and J by 8 bases, with 14 bases left in between. There are 14 residues in the CDR3. Germline loops: CDR1 SGHDT, CDR2 YYEEEE. CDR3 region: CASSLGTGRYEQFF. DNA for the CDR3: TGTGCCAGCAGCTTAGGAACAGGGAGGTATGAGCAGTTCTTC.

This clone turned up a few times. V gene TRBV5-6 combines with J gene TRBJ1-1; D is undetermined. CDR3 length equals 15 residues. Per germline, CDR1 SGHDT and CDR2 YYEEEE. Trimming removed 0 bases from V and 4 bases from J, with 13 bases in between. Written as DNA, the CDR3 is TGTGCCAGCAGCTTGGGCAGTGGATTTGTCACTGAAGCTTTCTTT. This gives the protein CASSLGSGFVTEAFF. Complete variable domain (other parts from reference TRBV5-6 and TRBJ1-1): DAGVTQSPTHLIKTRGQQVTLRCSPKSGHDTVSWYQQALGQGPQFIFQYYEEEERQRGNFPDRFSGHQFPNYSSELNVNALLLGDSALYLCASSLGSGFVTEAFFGQGTRLTVV.

V gene TRBV30 combines with J gene TRBJ2-4, with D perhaps matching TRBD2 (6 bases). Per the germline V gene, CDR1 is GTSNPN and CDR2 is SVGIG (reference sequence). The CDR3 totals 14 residues. V was shortened by 4 bases and J by 0 bases, with 10 bases between the two germline ends. CDR3 in amino acids: CAWTGGLAKNIQYF. DNA for the CDR3: TGTGCCTGGACTGGGGGACTAGCCAAAAACATTCAGTACTTC.

The chain carries TRBV29-1 and TRBJ2-3; 9 bases fit TRBD2. Germline CDR1 SQVTM, CDR2 ANQGSEA. The length of the CDR3 is 12 residues. V was clipped by 3 bases and J by 7 bases; unmatched bases: 2. CDR3 sequence reads: CSVEREGNTQYF. The DNA of the CDR3 is TGCAGCGTTGAGCGGGAGGGGAATACGCAGTATTTT.

CDR3 DNA: TGTGCCAGCAGCTTCAACAGGGGGAACACGTATGGCTACACCTTC. Protein sequence: CASSFNRGNTYGYTF. The rearrangement joins TRBV9 to TRBJ1-2, with TRBD1 identical over 8 bases. Germline CDR1 reads SGDLS; CDR2 reads YYNGEE. V was pared by 4 bases and J by 5 bases, with 10 bases of the junction left unmatched. The CDR3 sequence is 15 residues long.

The rearrangement joins TRBV29-1 to TRBJ2-1; D ambiguous. Germline lookup yields CDR1 SQVTM and CDR2 ANQGSEA. The CDR3 consists of 17 residues. V lost 0 bases and J 0 bases, leaving 15 bases between the germline ends. The CDR3 nucleotides read TGCAGCGTTGAAGACCCATTATACGGCTCCTCCTACAATGAGCAGTTCTTC. The encoded protein is CSVEDPLYGSSYNEQFF.

V gene TRBV27 combines with J gene TRBJ2-1, with 11 bases aligning to TRBD2. Germline assignment: CDR1 MNHEY and CDR2 SMNVEV (reference sequence). V gave up 3 bases and J gave up 7 bases; unmatched junction bases: 11. The CDR3 runs 17 residues. The CDR3 coding sequence is TGTGCCAGCAGTTTGCTGCTAGCGGGGGGCGGGGGAAATGAGCAGTTCTTC. It specifies CASSLLLAGGGGNEQFF.

The chain recombines TRBV4-3 with TRBJ1-1; D not certain. Germline values: CDR1 LGHNA, CDR2 YSLEER. The ends were cut back, 1 base at V and 1 base at J, with 7 bases in the middle. The length of the CDR3 is 14 residues. CDR3 protein: CASSQVPGNTEAFF. Here the CDR3 DNA reads TGCGCCAGCAGCCAAGTGCCAGGGAACACTGAAGCTTTCTTT.

The rearrangement uses TRBV7-9 and TRBJ2-2; perhaps TRBD2 as D (6 bases). Per germline, CDR1 SEHNR and CDR2 FQNEAQ (reference sequence). The V end was cut by 5 bases, the J end by 9 bases, with 7 bases between. This CDR3 is 11 amino acids long. CDR3 in amino acids: CASSGDWELFF. CDR3 sequence (DNA): TGTGCCAGCAGCGGGGACTGGGAGCTGTTTTTT.

The V and J genes are TRBV19 and TRBJ1-2; D unresolved. This CDR3 is 12 amino acids long. Germline values: CDR1 LNHDA, CDR2 SQIVND (reference sequence). Between the trimmed V and J ends, which lost 7 bases and 6 bases, there was a span of 12 bases. The CDR3 loop reads CASTLGGHGYTF. The CDR3 nucleotides are TGTGCCAGTACGCTCGGTGGACATGGCTACACCTTC. The full variable domain, rest sourced from reference TRBV19 and TRBJ1-2, is DGGITQSPKYLFRKEGQNVTLSCEQNLNHDAMYWYRQDPGQGLRLIYYSQIVNDFQKGDIAEGYSVSREKKESFPLTVTSAQKNPTAFYLCASTLGGHGYTFGSGTRLTVV.

As for this clone: The sample carries other DNA sequences with the same CDR3. The J gene is TRBJ1-1, the V gene TRBV29-1; unclear D gene. Trimming stripped 7 bases from V and 0 bases from J, with 6 bases between. CDR1 and CDR2 (germline): SQVTM, ANQGSEA. The length of the CDR3 is 11 residues. This chain's CDR3 is CSAALNTEAFF. The CDR3 nucleotides are TGCAGCGCTGCTCTGAACACTGAAGCTTTCTTT.

The rearrangement links TRBV7-8 to TRBJ1-6; D remains unclear. The CDR3 totals 14 residues. Germline lookup yields CDR1 SGHVS and CDR2 FQNEAQ. The V end lost 5 bases, the J end lost 7 bases, and 12 bases lay between the germline ends. The CDR3 protein is CASSPGVLNSPLHF. The CDR3 DNA sequence: TGTGCCAGCAGCCCCGGGGTACTAAATTCACCCCTCCACTTT.

This clone was counted only a few times. V gene TRBV30 combines with J gene TRBJ1-1; tentative D call: TRBD1 (6 bases). There are 13 residues in the CDR3. Trimming took off 2 bases at V and 2 bases at J, with 9 bases between the two ends. CDR1 is GTSNPN, CDR2 SVGIG, per germline (reference sequence). The CDR3 loop reads CAWSQGLNTEAFF. The CDR3 DNA reads as TGTGCCTGGAGTCAGGGGTTAAACACTGAAGCTTTCTTT.

The chain is built from TRBV7-9 and TRBJ1-4, with 7 positions matching TRBD1. J lost 8 bases, V lost 5 bases, and 5 bases had no gene match. This CDR3 contains 13 residues. The germline gives CDR1 SEHNR, CDR2 FQNEAQ (reference sequence). The CDR3 region has the DNA TGTGCCAGCAGCCCCGACAGGGAGGAAAAACTGTTTTTT. It encodes CASSPDREEKLFF. Supplemented by reference TRBV7-9 and TRBJ1-4, the full variable domain reads DTGVSQNPRHKITKRGQNVTFRCDPISEHNRLYWYRQTLGQGPEFLTYFQNEAQLEKSRLLSDRFSAERPKGSFSTLEIQRTEQGDSAMYLCASSPDREEKLFFGSGTQLSVL.